The 25 T cell receptor beta chains below all came from one sample that was sequenced in a study of beta chain features in type 1 diabetes. Expressed TCRB transcripts got sequenced, as all isolated RNA was reverse transcribed. This table comes from immunoSEQ multiplex PCR, and its TCRdb copy is limited to in-frame clones, with some not included. Of 200,000 to 250,000 clones listed, 9.6% were seen once; the top ten hold approximately 0.035%. Sample: naive CD4+ T cells from blood. All receptors derive from a young woman in good health.

On this clone itself: No conserved phenylalanine or tryptophan is present at the end of the CDR3, so a read error is the likely explanation. V is TRBV30 and J is TRBJ1-1; D unclear. Trimming left V 5 bases short and J 5 bases short, with 12 bases between. The CDR3 is 12 residues long. The germline V gene encodes CDR1 GTSNPN and CDR2 SVGIG (reference sequence). The CDR3 is CAWQVLATEAFL. As DNA, the CDR3 is TGTGCCTGGCAGGTTCTAGCGACTGAAGCTTTCCTT.

This clone appeared a few times. The chain carries TRBV29-1 and TRBJ1-1; D not certain. The CDR3 totals 13 residues. Germline assignment: CDR1 SQVTM and CDR2 ANQGSEA. With 4 bases removed from V and 9 bases from J, the gap between germline ends came to 18 bases. The CDR3 reads CSVAPKLGGKAFF. The CDR3 DNA reads TGCAGCGTTGCCCCTAAGCTTGGCGGAAAAGCTTTCTTT.

This clone occurred many times. The V gene is TRBV7-9, the J gene TRBJ2-7; D not certain. The CDR3 has 13 amino acids. V lost 4 bases and J lost 8, with 15 bases in between. Germline V CDR1 and CDR2: SEHNR, FQNEAQ (reference sequence). The CDR3 sequence: CASSSLLSLQQYF. The CDR3 DNA is TGTGCCAGCAGCTCCCTCCTAAGTTTACAGCAGTACTTC. The whole variable domain, remainder taken from reference TRBV7-9 and TRBJ2-7, is DTGVSQNPRHKITKRGQNVTFRCDPISEHNRLYWYRQTLGQGPEFLTYFQNEAQLEKSRLLSDRFSAERPKGSFSTLEIQRTEQGDSAMYLCASSSLLSLQQYFGPGTRLTVT.

The chain couples TRBV5-1 to TRBJ2-1; 8 bases align to TRBD2. The CDR3 loop spans 17 amino acids. V lost 0 bases to trimming and J lost 10 bases; unmatched junction nucleotides: 15. Germline V gene sequence: CDR1 SGHRS, CDR2 YFSETQ. This CDR3 is CASSLGSGSGGPREQFF. CDR3 bases: TGCGCCAGCAGCTTGGGATCCGGATCGGGAGGGCCTCGGGAGCAGTTCTTC.

The chain recombines TRBV5-1 with TRBJ2-5, with 12 bases matching TRBD2. The junction had 4 bases not matched to a gene; V was cut back by 0 bases and J by 4 bases. The CDR3 consists of 16 residues. The germline V gene has CDR1 SGHRS and CDR2 YFSETQ. CDR3 sequence (DNA): TGCGCCAGCAGCTTGGAGACTAGCGGGAGAAGAGAGACCCAGTACTTC. This codes for CASSLETSGRRETQYF.

This clone occurred a few times. Other DNA sequences in this specimen translate into the identical CDR3. The V call is TRBV30, the J call TRBJ2-3; D perhaps matches TRBD2 (6 bases). The V gene lost 0 bases and the J gene lost 3 bases, with 7 bases spanning the gap. This CDR3 comprises 13 residues. From germline, CDR1 is GTSNPN and CDR2 SVGIG (reference sequence). The CDR3 spells CAWSVGGTDTQYF. DNA for the CDR3: TGTGCCTGGAGTGTTGGAGGGACAGATACGCAGTATTTT.

This clone was counted between two and nine times. The chain combines TRBV5-1 with TRBJ2-3; 9 nucleotides align to TRBD2. CDR3 length: 18 residues. With V trimmed by 0 bases and J by 6 bases, 14 bases remained unmatched. Germline V gene data show CDR1 as SGHRS and CDR2 as YFSETQ. The CDR3 reads CASSLGARGLAGADTQYF. In nucleotides, the CDR3 is TGCGCCAGCAGCTTGGGGGCCCGAGGGTTAGCGGGAGCTGATACGCAGTATTTT.

The table lists this clone with many counts. A junction boundary mismatches the germline segment, possibly from a read error. The chain carries TRBV19 and TRBJ2-2; D perhaps matches TRBD2 (5 bases). The CDR3 consists of 13 residues. The germline V gene has CDR1 LNHDA and CDR2 SQIVND (reference sequence). As DNA, the CDR3 is TGTGCCAGTAGTACCGGGAACCCCGGGGAGCTGTTTTTT. Its protein product is CASSTGNPGELFF.

This chain joins TRBV9 and TRBJ2-1; 16 bases line up with TRBD2. This CDR3 has 17 amino acids. Germline V gene sequence: CDR1 SGDLS, CDR2 YYNGEE. V shed 4 bases and J 8 bases; nucleotides not matched to a gene: 9. CDR3 DNA: TGTGCCAGCAGCTCCGGGACTAGCGGGGGGGCTCAGGATGAGCAGTTCTTC. Its translation is CASSSGTSGGAQDEQFF.

This clone occurred a few times. The gene calls are TRBV6-1 and TRBJ1-1; D is ambiguous. Deletions cut 6 bases from V and 0 bases from J, with 14 bases between. The CDR3 spans 15 residues. Germline assignment: CDR1 MNHNS and CDR2 SASEGT. The CDR3 reads CASRETVLMNTEAFF. DNA of the CDR3: TGTGCCAGCAGGGAAACTGTGCTAATGAACACTGAAGCTTTCTTT.

The rearrangement links TRBV13 to TRBJ2-4; TRBD1 agrees at 7 bases. The CDR3 runs to 16 residues. V was pared by 4 bases and J by 0 bases, with 6 bases of the junction left unmatched. The germline V gene encodes CDR1 PRHDT and CDR2 FYEKMQ (reference sequence). As DNA, the CDR3 is TGTGCCAGCAGCTCGGGACAGACCCTAGCCAAAAACATTCAGTACTTC. This encodes CASSSGQTLAKNIQYF.

This sequence joins TRBV6-5 and TRBJ1-2; no definite D call. Between the trimmed V and J ends, which lost 7 bases and 4 bases, there was a span of 19 bases. The CDR3 extends over 15 amino acids. Germline V CDR1 and CDR2: MNHEY, SVGAGI. The CDR3 DNA reads as TGTGCCAGCACCCCCAGAGGTGGGGAGGTCTATGGCTACACCTTC. This codes for CASTPRGGEVYGYTF.

The chain employs TRBV21-1 and TRBJ2-1; TRBD1 is taken as the D call from the table, unchecked against the DNA. TRBV21-1 is a pseudogene locus. The CDR3 totals 16 residues. In DNA form, the CDR3 reads TGTGCCAGCAGCACCGTCCCGGACAGGGGGCGGGATGAGCAGTTCTTC. Protein product: CASSTVPDRGRDEQFF.

In its sample, this clone was seen a few times. The chain employs TRBV5-4 and TRBJ1-1; D ambiguous. CDR1 and CDR2 from the germline V gene are SGHNT and YYREEE (reference sequence). V lost 2 bases, J lost 3 bases, and 11 bases lay in between. The CDR3 runs to 14 residues. This chain's CDR3 is CASSFRGGDTEAFF. Here the CDR3 DNA reads TGTGCCAGCAGCTTCCGGGGAGGAGACACTGAAGCTTTCTTT. Full variable domain (missing parts from reference TRBV5-4 and TRBJ1-1): ETGVTQSPTHLIKTRGQQVTLRCSSQSGHNTVSWYQQALGQGPQFIFQYYREEENGRGNFPPRFSGLQFPNYSSELNVNALELDDSALYLCASSFRGGDTEAFFGQGTRLTVV.

J is TRBJ2-1 and V is TRBV5-4; D is possibly TRBD2 (6 bases). Germline V lookup: CDR1 SGHNT, CDR2 YYREEE (reference sequence). V lost 4 bases, J lost 0 bases, and 17 bases lay in between. CDR3 length: 17 amino acids. Written as DNA, the CDR3 is TGTGCCAGCAGCCAGACGGTGGGGGGAAGCTCCTACAATGAGCAGTTCTTC. Residues: CASSQTVGGSSYNEQFF.

Concerning this clone: Other DNA sequences in the sample encode the same CDR3. This chain links TRBV5-1 with TRBJ2-7; 8 nucleotides line up with TRBD1. The CDR3 loop spans 13 amino acids. The germline V gene has CDR1 SGHRS and CDR2 YFSETQ. Trimming removed 4 bases from V and 3 bases from J; junction bases left unmatched: 3. The chain's CDR3 is CASSLTGDYEQYF. The CDR3 DNA reads TGCGCCAGCAGCCTGACAGGGGACTACGAGCAGTACTTC. Using reference TRBV5-1 and TRBJ2-7 for the parts outside the CDR3, the full variable domain is KAGVTQTPRYLIKTRGQQVTLSCSPISGHRSVSWYQQTPGQGLQFLFEYFSETQRNKGNFPGRFSGRQFSNSRSEMNVSTLELGDSALYLCASSLTGDYEQYFGPGTRLTVT.

The gene calls are TRBV5-1 and TRBJ2-7; TRBD1 might be the D (6 bases). CDR3 size: 13 residues. CDR1 and CDR2 from the germline V gene are SGHRS and YFSETQ. V was cut by 5 bases and J by 4 bases, with 13 bases left in between. The CDR3 nucleotides read TGCGCCAGCAGAAGGGACACGGAGTACGAGCAGTACTTC. Encoded protein: CASRRDTEYEQYF.

V is TRBV7-2 and J is TRBJ2-3; a possible D gene is TRBD1 (7 bases). From germline, CDR1 is SGHTA and CDR2 FQGNSA. V lost 4 bases and J 4 bases, leaving 21 bases between the germline ends. The CDR3 extends over 17 amino acids. The CDR3 DNA follows: TGTGCCAGCAGCTCCGAAGACAGGGTTTGGGAGGCAGATACGCAGTATTTT. This encodes CASSSEDRVWEADTQYF.

The CDR3 bases are TGTGCCAGCAGCAGGGTTGGTGGAAACTATGGCTACACCTTC. Its protein is CASSRVGGNYGYTF. V is TRBV6-1 and J is TRBJ1-2, with a tentative D call TRBD1 (5 bases). From germline, CDR1 is MNHNS and CDR2 SASEGT. The CDR3 is made up of 14 amino acids. V shed 6 bases and J shed 2 bases, with 13 bases lying between them.

This clone occurred a few times. This rearrangement joins TRBV28 to TRBJ1-2; D possibly corresponds to TRBD1 (5 bases). This CDR3 is built from 12 residues. CDR1 and CDR2 (germline): MDHEN, SYDVKM. With 7 bases removed from V and 5 bases from J, the gap between germline ends came to 11 bases. CDR3 coding DNA: TGTGCCAGCACCAGGGATCTATATGGCTACACCTTC. This gives the protein CASTRDLYGYTF.

The J gene is TRBJ2-5, the V gene TRBV5-1; D gene uncertain. The germline V gene encodes CDR1 SGHRS and CDR2 YFSETQ. Trimming left V 0 bases short and J 8 bases short, with 11 bases between. The CDR3 covers 13 residues. The CDR3 DNA reads as TGCGCCAGCAGCTTGGAGGCGAGCGAAACCCAGTACTTC. Translated, it gives CASSLEASETQYF.

A note on this clone: This specimen includes other DNA sequences encoding the same CDR3. The chain combines TRBV5-1 with TRBJ2-2, with 8 bases fitting TRBD2. V lost 0 bases, J lost 3 bases, and 1 base stayed unmatched. Per germline, CDR1 SGHRS and CDR2 YFSETQ. CDR3 length: 15 residues. The CDR3 region has the DNA TGCGCCAGCAGCTTGGCGGGAGGGGACACCGGGGAGCTGTTTTTT. Translating gives CASSLAGGDTGELFF.

This clone was observed a few times. Here the CDR3 DNA reads TGTGCCTGGAGTGTTAGGGGCAGGGGAAATCAGCCCCAGCATTTT. Protein: CAWSVRGRGNQPQHF. The chain recombines TRBV30 with TRBJ1-5, with D perhaps TRBD1 (6 bases). Per germline, CDR1 GTSNPN and CDR2 SVGIG (reference sequence). The CDR3 consists of 15 residues. Trimming left V 0 bases short and J 4 bases short, with 13 bases between.

This chain uses TRBV2 with TRBJ1-1, with 8 bases aligning to TRBD1. The CDR3 runs 15 residues. Germline assignment: CDR1 SNHLY and CDR2 FYNNEI. The V gene end was trimmed by 1 base and the J gene end by 2 bases; junction bases not matched to a gene: 3. Written as DNA, the CDR3 is TGTGCCAGCAGTGAAGGCGCAGGGGGCAACACTGAAGCTTTCTTT. Its translation is CASSEGAGGNTEAFF.

The rearrangement uses TRBV19 and TRBJ2-1, with TRBD1 matching 7 bases. The CDR3 is 16 residues long. Trimming cost V 3 bases and J 0 bases; bases outside gene matches: 5. The germline V gene encodes CDR1 LNHDA and CDR2 SQIVND (reference sequence). CDR3 loop: CASSMNRGISYNEQFF. For the CDR3, the DNA is TGTGCCAGTAGTATGAACAGGGGAATCTCCTACAATGAGCAGTTCTTC.